Shown below are 19 T cell receptor beta chains from a single sample sequenced in a study of T cell responses to AZD1222 COVID-19 vaccine. The method was immunoSEQ multiplex PCR; TCRdb's version includes in-frame clones alone and lacks a portion of them. The sample has tens of thousands of clones; roughly 88% are singletons. Source: peripheral blood, taken on day 0 of AZD1222 vaccination. Receptors were obtained from an adult in good health.

The chain employs TRBV18 and TRBJ2-7, with 7 bases aligning to TRBD1. The CDR3 runs to 16 residues. The ends lost 3 bases at V and 2 bases at J; junction bases unmatched: 10. The germline gives CDR1 KGHSH, CDR2 LQKENI. The chain's CDR3 is CASSPFGRDRAYEQYF. In DNA form, the CDR3 reads TGTGCCAGCTCACCTTTTGGCCGGGACAGAGCCTACGAGCAGTACTTC.

This sequence joins TRBV5-4 and TRBJ1-1; D gene unclear. CDR3 length: 13 amino acids. The germline V and J ends were trimmed by 4 bases and 6 bases, with 13 bases remaining between them. The germline V gene has CDR1 SGHNT and CDR2 YYREEE (reference sequence). The CDR3 loop is CASSPNRDAEAFF. The CDR3 coding sequence is TGTGCCAGCAGCCCTAACAGAGACGCTGAAGCTTTCTTT.

V usage is TRBV6-2 or TRBV6-3 and J usage is TRBJ2-7; 8 bases match TRBD1. Germline trimming cut 11 bases from V and 3 bases from J; bases unmatched to any gene: 15. The CDR3 runs 15 residues. The germline V gene encodes CDR1 MNHEY and CDR2 SVGEGT. The CDR3 DNA reads TGTGCCGCCAGTTTTCCCGGGGACAGGAGCTACGAGCAGTACTTC. Translation gives CAASFPGDRSYEQYF.

The rearrangement uses TRBV28 and TRBJ1-1; maybe TRBD1 (6 bases). The ends were cut back, 7 bases at V and 9 bases at J, with 21 bases in the middle. The CDR3 runs 14 residues. CDR1 MDHEN and CDR2 SYDVKM come from the germline V gene. CDR3 nucleotides: TGTGCCAGCACATCCGGGGGCGAGTATGGTAAAGCTTTCTTT. Protein: CASTSGGEYGKAFF. Full variable domain (outside the CDR3, taken from reference TRBV28 and TRBJ1-1): DVKVTQSSRYLVKRTGEKVFLECVQDMDHENMFWYRQDPGLGLRLIYFSYDVKMKEKGDIPEGYSVSREKKERFSLILESASTNQTSMYLCASTSGGEYGKAFFGQGTRLTVV.

This clone has only a few counts. V is TRBV5-8 and J is TRBJ1-1; D is uncertain. Trimming pared 2 bases from V and 0 bases from J, leaving 20 bases between. CDR3 length: 18 amino acids. Germline lookup yields CDR1 SGHTS and CDR2 YDEGEE. In DNA form, the CDR3 reads TGTGCCAGCAGCTTAAGACCCCGATTTGACACTATGAACACTGAAGCTTTCTTT. It specifies CASSLRPRFDTMNTEAFF. Complete variable domain (other parts from reference TRBV5-8 and TRBJ1-1): EAGVTQSPTHLIKTRGQQATLRCSPISGHTSVYWYQQALGLGLQFLLWYDEGEERNRGNFPPRFSGRQFPNYSSELNVNALELEDSALYLCASSLRPRFDTMNTEAFFGQGTRLTVV.

On this clone: Because it lacks the conserved phenylalanine or tryptophan at the end, this CDR3 is likely a read error. No DNA is shown, since the ends of the CDR3 on it are uncertain; the CDR3 is the one TCRdb lists. V and J are TRBV5-1 and TRBJ2-4; TRBD2, as called in the table, went unchecked against the DNA. Germline loops: CDR1 SGHRS, CDR2 YFSETQ. The CDR3 is made up of 10 amino acids, end residues included. CDR3 region: CASSPPSSEL.

This sequence joins TRBV4-3 and TRBJ1-1, with 9 bases fitting TRBD1. This CDR3 comprises 13 residues. With V trimmed by 0 bases and J by 8 bases, 1 base remained unmatched. Germline assignment: CDR1 LGHNA and CDR2 YSLEER. Written as DNA, the CDR3 is TGCGCCAGCAGCCAAGATGGACAGGGGGAAGCTTTCTTT. Protein product: CASSQDGQGEAFF.

This sequence joins TRBV9 and TRBJ2-7, with 7 nucleotides matching TRBD1. Per the germline V gene, CDR1 is SGDLS and CDR2 is YYNGEE. The CDR3 has 15 residues. The V gene end was trimmed by 7 bases and the J gene end by 0 bases; junction bases not matched to a gene: 10. The CDR3: CASGVSAGGSYEQYF. The CDR3 DNA reads TGTGCCAGCGGGGTGTCGGCAGGGGGCTCCTACGAGCAGTACTTC.

J is TRBJ2-5 and V is TRBV19; 8 bases map to TRBD1. Germline values: CDR1 LNHDA, CDR2 SQIVND (reference sequence). The CDR3 covers 15 residues. Trimming took 5 bases from V and 5 from J; bases not matched to a gene: 10. The CDR3 protein is CASSWARGRRETQYF. CDR3 nucleotide sequence: TGTGCCAGTAGTTGGGCCAGGGGGCGTCGGGAGACCCAGTACTTC. Full variable domain (rest looked up from reference TRBV19 and TRBJ2-5): DGGITQSPKYLFRKEGQNVTLSCEQNLNHDAMYWYRQDPGQGLRLIYYSQIVNDFQKGDIAEGYSVSREKKESFPLTVTSAQKNPTAFYLCASSWARGRRETQYFGPGTRLLVL.

The chain has TRBV19 and TRBJ2-5; 7 bases match TRBD2. The CDR3 consists of 14 residues. Germline assignment: CDR1 LNHDA and CDR2 SQIVND (reference sequence). V lost 5 bases to trimming and J lost 1 base; unmatched junction nucleotides: 4. The CDR3: CASSVGGIQETQYF. In DNA, the CDR3 is TGTGCCAGTAGTGTGGGAGGGATCCAAGAGACCCAGTACTTC.

About this clone itself: Different DNA sequences within this sample yield the same CDR3. The J gene is TRBJ1-2, the V gene TRBV12-3 or TRBV12-4; no clear D gene. V lost 1 base to trimming and J lost 6 bases, with 3 bases between them. This CDR3 comprises 11 residues. The CDR3 loop is CASSLGDGYTF. DNA of the CDR3: TGTGCCAGCAGTTTAGGGGATGGCTACACCTTC.

The rearrangement uses TRBV5-5 and TRBJ2-7, with 7 bases identical to TRBD1. The CDR3 has 16 residues. V shed 2 bases and J 2 bases; nucleotides not matched to a gene: 10. Germline-derived CDR1 and CDR2 are SGHKS and YYEKEE (reference sequence). The CDR3 loop reads CASSFRPGQKTYEQYF. In nucleotides, the CDR3 is TGTGCCAGCAGCTTTCGCCCGGGACAGAAAACCTACGAGCAGTACTTC. Based on the CDR3 plus reference TRBV5-5 and TRBJ2-7, the full variable domain is DAGVTQSPTHLIKTRGQQVTLRCSPISGHKSVSWYQQVLGQGPQFIFQYYEKEERGRGNFPDRFSARQFPNYSSELNVNALLLGDSALYLCASSFRPGQKTYEQYFGPGTRLTVT.

J is TRBJ2-3 and V is TRBV24-1, with D hard to call. Trimming took off 4 bases at V and 2 bases at J, with 9 bases between the two ends. The CDR3 covers 14 residues. Germline CDR1 and CDR2: KGHDR and SFDVKD. In DNA form, the CDR3 reads TGTGCCACCAGTGACAGCCATTCCACAGATACGCAGTATTTT. Amino acid sequence: CATSDSHSTDTQYF.

In the case of this clone: Other nucleotide sequences in the sample specify the same CDR3. The chain combines TRBV7-2 with TRBJ1-2; 7 positions match TRBD1. CDR3 length: 14 residues. The trim removed 4 bases at V and 6 bases at J, leaving 8 bases unmatched. Germline-derived CDR1 and CDR2 are SGHTA and FQGNSA. The CDR3 region is CASSSRQGLDGYTF. In nucleotides, the CDR3 is TGTGCCAGCAGCTCGAGACAGGGATTGGATGGCTACACCTTC.

The chain is built from TRBV19 and TRBJ2-7; 7 nucleotides align to TRBD1. The CDR3 has 15 amino acids. With V trimmed by 5 bases and J by 3 bases, 10 bases remained unmatched. Germline V gene sequence: CDR1 LNHDA, CDR2 SQIVND (reference sequence). DNA for the CDR3: TGTGCCAGTAGTTCCCCCGGGACAGTGCGCTACGAGCAGTACTTC. Amino acid sequence: CASSSPGTVRYEQYF.

This chain joins TRBV28 and TRBJ2-2; the D gene is possibly TRBD2 (5 bases). V was trimmed by 6 bases and J by 5 bases, leaving 10 bases between them. The CDR3 runs to 13 residues. Looked up from germline, CDR1 is MDHEN and CDR2 is SYDVKM. The CDR3, as DNA: TGTGCCAGCAGCCTGAGGGATACCGGGGAGCTGTTTTTT. This encodes CASSLRDTGELFF.

The J gene is TRBJ2-1, the V gene TRBV4-1; tentative D call: TRBD2 (6 bases). Germline CDR1 is MGHRA and CDR2 is YSYEKL. Trimming removed 1 base at V and 4 bases at J, with 14 bases between. This CDR3 comprises 16 residues. The CDR3 loop is CASSQATGAVYNEQFF. The DNA for the CDR3 is TGCGCCAGCAGCCAAGCTACGGGAGCGGTTTACAATGAGCAGTTCTTC.

The chain recombines TRBV9 with TRBJ2-1; TRBD2 aligns across 12 bases. The CDR3 totals 16 residues. V lost 5 bases to trimming and J lost 7 bases; unmatched junction nucleotides: 10. Germline CDR1 SGDLS, CDR2 YYNGEE. The CDR3, as DNA: TGTGCCAGCAGTAATCGCCTAGCGGGAGGGGAGAATGAGCAGTTCTTC. Translation gives CASSNRLAGGENEQFF.

V usage is TRBV18 and J usage is TRBJ1-2; unclear D gene. The V gene lost 1 base and the J gene lost 8 bases, with 11 bases spanning the gap. CDR1 is KGHSH, CDR2 LQKENI, per germline. This CDR3 is built from 13 residues. This CDR3 is CASSPQRDRGYTF. The CDR3 DNA sequence: TGTGCCAGCTCACCACAACGAGATCGGGGCTACACCTTC.